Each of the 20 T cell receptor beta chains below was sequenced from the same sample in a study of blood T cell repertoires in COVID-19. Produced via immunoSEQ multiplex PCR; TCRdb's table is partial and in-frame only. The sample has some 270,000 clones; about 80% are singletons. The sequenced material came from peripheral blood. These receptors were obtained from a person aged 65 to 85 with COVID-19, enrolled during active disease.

The CDR3 loop is CASSVEPLPGTQYF. CDR3 coding DNA: TGCGCCAGCAGCGTGGAACCGCTGCCCGGGACCCAGTACTTC. The genes are TRBV5-1 and TRBJ2-5; D unresolved. Looked up from germline, CDR1 is SGHRS and CDR2 is YFSETQ. The CDR3 covers 14 residues. With 4 bases removed from V and 7 bases from J, the gap between germline ends came to 17 bases.

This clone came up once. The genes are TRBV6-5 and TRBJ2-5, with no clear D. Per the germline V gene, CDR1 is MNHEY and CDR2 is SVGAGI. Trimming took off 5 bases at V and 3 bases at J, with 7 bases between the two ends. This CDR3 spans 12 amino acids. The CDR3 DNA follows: TGTGCCAGCAGTAGCAGGAAAGAGACCCAGTACTTC. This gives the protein CASSSRKETQYF.

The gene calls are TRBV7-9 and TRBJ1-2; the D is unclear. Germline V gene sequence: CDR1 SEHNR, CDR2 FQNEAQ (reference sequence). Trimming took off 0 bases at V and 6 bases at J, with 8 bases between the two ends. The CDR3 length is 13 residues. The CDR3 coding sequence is TGTGCCAGCAGCTTAGCCAGGTCGGATGGCTACACCTTC. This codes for CASSLARSDGYTF.

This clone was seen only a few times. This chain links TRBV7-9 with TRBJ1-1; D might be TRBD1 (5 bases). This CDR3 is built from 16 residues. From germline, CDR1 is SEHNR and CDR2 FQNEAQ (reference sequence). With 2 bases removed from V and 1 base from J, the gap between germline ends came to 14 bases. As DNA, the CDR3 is TGTGCCAGCAGCTTAAGGAGGGGTCTAGCGAACACTGAAGCTTTCTTT. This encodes CASSLRRGLANTEAFF.

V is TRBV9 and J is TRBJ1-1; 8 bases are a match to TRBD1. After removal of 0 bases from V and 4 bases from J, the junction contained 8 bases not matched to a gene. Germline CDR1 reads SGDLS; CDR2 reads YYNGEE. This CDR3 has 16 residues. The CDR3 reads CASSVGAGGLGTEAFF. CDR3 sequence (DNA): TGTGCCAGCAGCGTAGGGGCAGGGGGCTTGGGCACTGAAGCTTTCTTT.

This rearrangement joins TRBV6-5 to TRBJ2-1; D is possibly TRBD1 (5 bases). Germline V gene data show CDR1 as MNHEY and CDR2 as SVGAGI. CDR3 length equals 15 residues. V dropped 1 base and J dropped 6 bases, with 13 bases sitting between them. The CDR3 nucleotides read TGTGCCAGCAGTTACTTCAGTCCTGACAGCAATGAGCAGTTCTTC. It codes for CASSYFSPDSNEQFF.

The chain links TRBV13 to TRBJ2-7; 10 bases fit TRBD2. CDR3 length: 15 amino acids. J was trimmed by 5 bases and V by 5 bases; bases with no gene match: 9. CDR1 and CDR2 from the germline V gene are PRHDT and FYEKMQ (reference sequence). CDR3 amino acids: CASSRQAGGPDEQYF. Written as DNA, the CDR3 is TGTGCCAGCAGCCGTCAAGCGGGAGGGCCTGACGAGCAGTACTTC.

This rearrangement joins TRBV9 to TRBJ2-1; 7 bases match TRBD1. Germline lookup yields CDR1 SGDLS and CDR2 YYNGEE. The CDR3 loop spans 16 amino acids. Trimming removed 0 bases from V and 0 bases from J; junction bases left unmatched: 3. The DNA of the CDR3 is TGTGCCAGCAGCGTAGAGGGACAGAACTCCTACAATGAGCAGTTCTTC. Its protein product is CASSVEGQNSYNEQFF.

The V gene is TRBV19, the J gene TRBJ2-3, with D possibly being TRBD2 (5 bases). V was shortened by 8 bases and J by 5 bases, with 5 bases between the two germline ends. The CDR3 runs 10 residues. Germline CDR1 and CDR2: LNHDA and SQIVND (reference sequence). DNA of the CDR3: TGTGCCAGTGGGAGAGATACGCAGTATTTT. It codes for CASGRDTQYF.

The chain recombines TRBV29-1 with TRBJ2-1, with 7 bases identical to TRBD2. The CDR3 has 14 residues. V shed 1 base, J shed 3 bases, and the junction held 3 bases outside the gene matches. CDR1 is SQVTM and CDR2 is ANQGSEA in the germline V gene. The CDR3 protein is CSVEGTRVYNEQFF. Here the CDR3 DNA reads TGCAGCGTTGAAGGGACTAGGGTCTACAATGAGCAGTTCTTC.

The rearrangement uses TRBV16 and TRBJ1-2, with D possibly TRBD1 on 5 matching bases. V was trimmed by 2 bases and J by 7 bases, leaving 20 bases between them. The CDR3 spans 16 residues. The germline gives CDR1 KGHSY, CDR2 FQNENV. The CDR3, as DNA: TGTGCCAGCAGCCAAGAGCTCCGGGCAGGGCGGAGTGGCTACACCTTC. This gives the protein CASSQELRAGRSGYTF.

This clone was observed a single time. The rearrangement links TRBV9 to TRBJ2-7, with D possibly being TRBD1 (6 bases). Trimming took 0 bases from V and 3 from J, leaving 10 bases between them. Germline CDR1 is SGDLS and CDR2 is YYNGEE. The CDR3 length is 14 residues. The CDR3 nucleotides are TGTGCCAGCAGCGTAGATACAGGGATCTACGAGCAGTACTTC. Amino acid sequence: CASSVDTGIYEQYF.

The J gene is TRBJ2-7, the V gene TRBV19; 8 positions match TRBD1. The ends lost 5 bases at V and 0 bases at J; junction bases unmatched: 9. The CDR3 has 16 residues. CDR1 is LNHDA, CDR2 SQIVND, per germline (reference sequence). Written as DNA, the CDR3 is TGTGCCAGTAGTGCGGGACAGGCGTTTATCTCCTACGAGCAGTACTTC. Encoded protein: CASSAGQAFISYEQYF.

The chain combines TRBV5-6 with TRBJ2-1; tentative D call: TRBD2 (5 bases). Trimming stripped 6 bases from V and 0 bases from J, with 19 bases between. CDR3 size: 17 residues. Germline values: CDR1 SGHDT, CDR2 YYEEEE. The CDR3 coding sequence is TGTGCCAGCACATTCAGCCACGGGGTGAGCTCCTACAATGAGCAGTTCTTC. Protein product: CASTFSHGVSSYNEQFF.

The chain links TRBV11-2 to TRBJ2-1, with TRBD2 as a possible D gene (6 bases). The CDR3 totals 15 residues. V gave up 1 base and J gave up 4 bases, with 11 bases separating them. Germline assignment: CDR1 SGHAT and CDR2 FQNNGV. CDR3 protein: CASSLVGGRYNEQFF. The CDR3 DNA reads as TGTGCCAGCAGCTTAGTGGGGGGTCGGTACAATGAGCAGTTCTTC.

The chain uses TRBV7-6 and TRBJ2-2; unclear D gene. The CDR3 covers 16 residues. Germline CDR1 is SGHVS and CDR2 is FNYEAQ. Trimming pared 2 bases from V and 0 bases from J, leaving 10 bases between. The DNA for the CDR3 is TGTGCCAGCAGCTTAAGAGTGGTTACGAACACCGGGGAGCTGTTTTTT. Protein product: CASSLRVVTNTGELFF. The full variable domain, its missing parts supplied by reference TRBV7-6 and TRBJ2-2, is GAGVSQSPRYKVTKRGQDVALRCDPISGHVSLYWYRQALGQGPEFLTYFNYEAQQDKSGLPNDRFSAERPEGSISTLTIQRTEQRDSAMYRCASSLRVVTNTGELFFGEGSRLTVL.

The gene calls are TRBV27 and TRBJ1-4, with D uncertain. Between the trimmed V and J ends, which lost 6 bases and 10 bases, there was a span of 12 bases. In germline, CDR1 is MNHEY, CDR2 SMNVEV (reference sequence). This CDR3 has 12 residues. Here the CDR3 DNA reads TGTGCCAGCAGCGCCGGGCGGGGAAAACTGTTTTTT. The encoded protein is CASSAGRGKLFF.

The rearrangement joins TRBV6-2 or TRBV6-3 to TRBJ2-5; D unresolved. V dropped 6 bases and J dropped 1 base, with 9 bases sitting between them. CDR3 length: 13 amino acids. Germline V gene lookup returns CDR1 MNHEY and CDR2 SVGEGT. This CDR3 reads CASRPTAQETQYF. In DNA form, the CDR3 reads TGTGCCAGCAGACCTACAGCCCAAGAGACCCAGTACTTC.

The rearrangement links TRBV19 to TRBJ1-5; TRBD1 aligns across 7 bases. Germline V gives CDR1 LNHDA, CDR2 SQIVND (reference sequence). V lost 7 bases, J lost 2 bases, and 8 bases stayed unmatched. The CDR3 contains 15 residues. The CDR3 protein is CASTRQGVGNQPQHF. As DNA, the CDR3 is TGTGCCAGTACCCGACAGGGAGTGGGCAATCAGCCCCAGCATTTT.

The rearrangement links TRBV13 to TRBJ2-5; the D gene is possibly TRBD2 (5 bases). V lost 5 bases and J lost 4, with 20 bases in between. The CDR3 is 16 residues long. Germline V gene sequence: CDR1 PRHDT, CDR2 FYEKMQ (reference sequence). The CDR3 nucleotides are TGTGCCAGCAGCCCAGACGGCCTAGGAGGACGAGAGACCCAGTACTTC. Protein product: CASSPDGLGGRETQYF.